The present T cell receptor beta chain was sequenced within a study of T cell changes during pregnancy in multiple sclerosis (dated by TCRdb to 2018 to 2020). Context from the whole study: The study looked at changes in the T cell repertoire across pregnancy in women with multiple sclerosis.

Turning to this clone: The specificity of this receptor is unknown. Per-base quality was not reported, and no clone a single base away is much larger than it.

Library preparation employed the immunoSEQ multiplex PCR assay. TCRdb holds this immuneACCESS table with in-frame rearrangements only. Some clones are missing; in checked studies, unresolved V genes explain under half, and the rest has no known cause. The sample table shows about 28,000 clones, and just over 90% are seen once. The ten top clones hold around 4.8% of the sample. Trimming removed 7 bases from V and 2 bases from J; the gene matches leave 7 bases unexplained. The CDR3 contains 15 residues, cysteine and phenylalanine counted. The read is trimmed to its CDR3 DNA, 45 bases read in frame from base 1. CDR1 and CDR2 are read off the germline V gene as MNHEY and SVGAGI.

The receptor's source is a female donor in good health, enrolled as a control in a pregnancy study. The rearranged chain carries TRBV6-5 and TRBJ2-2, and TRBD1 aligns with 7 junction nucleotides. The sequences come from peripheral blood, collected in the first trimester of pregnancy. The CDR3 protein sequence reads: CASTPDRVNTGELFF. Here is the DNA: TGTGCCAGCACCCCCGACAGGGTAAACACCGGGGAGCTGTTTTTT.